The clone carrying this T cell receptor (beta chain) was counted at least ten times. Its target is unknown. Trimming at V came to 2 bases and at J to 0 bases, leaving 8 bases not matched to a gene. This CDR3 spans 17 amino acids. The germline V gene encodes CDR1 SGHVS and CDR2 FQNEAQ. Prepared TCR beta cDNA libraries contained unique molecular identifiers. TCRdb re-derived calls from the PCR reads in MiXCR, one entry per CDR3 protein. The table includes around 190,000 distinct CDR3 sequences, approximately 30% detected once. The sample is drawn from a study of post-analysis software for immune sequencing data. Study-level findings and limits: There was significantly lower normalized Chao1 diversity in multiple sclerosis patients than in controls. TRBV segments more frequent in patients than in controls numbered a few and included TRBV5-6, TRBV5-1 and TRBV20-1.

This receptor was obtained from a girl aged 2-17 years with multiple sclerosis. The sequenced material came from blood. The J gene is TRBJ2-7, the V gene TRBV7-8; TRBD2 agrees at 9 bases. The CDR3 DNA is TGTGCCAGCAGCTTAAAAGGGACTAGCCGCAGCTCCTACGAGCAGTACTTC. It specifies CASSLKGTSRSSYEQYF.